This T cell receptor beta chain was identified in a study of chemoradiotherapy in HPV16-positive cancers. About the study: Candidate HPV-specific T-cell clones and common TCR motifs came from functional assays in two HPV16-positive patients.

Germline CDR1 GTSNPN, CDR2 SVGIG (reference sequence). The ends were cut back, 5 bases at V and 7 bases at J, with 17 bases in the middle. The CDR3 consists of 14 residues. The method was immunoSEQ multiplex PCR; TCRdb's version includes in-frame clones alone and lacks a portion of them. This sample yields about 22,000 clones, of which around 78% are seen a single time; 2.6% belongs to the top ten. Sampling was done from a patient who underwent chemoradiotherapy. This receptor was obtained from a human donor with HPV-associated anogenital cancer. This sequence joins TRBV30 and TRBJ1-4, with a tentative D call TRBD1 (5 bases). The CDR3 region is CAWAGTSQFEKLFF. The DNA for the CDR3 is TGTGCCTGGGCCGGGACCAGTCAGTTTGAAAAACTGTTTTTT.